Sequencing of this T cell receptor beta chain was carried out in a study of cytomegalovirus exposure and HLA in healthy donors. To note about this clone: Its antigen remains unidentified.

PCR primers comprised 60 Vbeta and 13 Jbeta primers. TCRdb's table, derived via immunoSEQ multiplex PCR, lists solely in-frame clones and lacks some. The top ten hold 6.5% to 8% of the sample, which has roughly 140,000 clones, 65% to 85% seen once. General observations from the study: Most TCR sequences proved rare, with some public TCRs found in many donors.

From germline, CDR1 is GTSNPN and CDR2 SVGIG (reference sequence). The CDR3 extends over 17 amino acids. The V and J ends lost 2 bases and 4 bases, in that order; junction bases with no gene match: 11. Input material: PBMCs. This chain links TRBV30 with TRBJ2-1; 10 positions agree with TRBD2. This clonotype was sampled from a middle-aged woman in good health and CMV-seropositive. The CDR3 nucleotides are TGTGCCTGGAGTCTGATCCCCTCTAGCGGGGGATACAATGAGCAGTTCTTC. Its translation is CAWSLIPSSGGYNEQFF. The variable domain in full, with the rest retrieved from reference TRBV30 and TRBJ2-1, is SQTIHQWPATLVQPVGSPLSLECTVEGTSNPNLYWYRQAAGRGLQLLFYSVGIGQISSEVPQNLSASRPQDRQFILSSKKLLLSDSGFYLCAWSLIPSSGGYNEQFFGPGTRLTVL.